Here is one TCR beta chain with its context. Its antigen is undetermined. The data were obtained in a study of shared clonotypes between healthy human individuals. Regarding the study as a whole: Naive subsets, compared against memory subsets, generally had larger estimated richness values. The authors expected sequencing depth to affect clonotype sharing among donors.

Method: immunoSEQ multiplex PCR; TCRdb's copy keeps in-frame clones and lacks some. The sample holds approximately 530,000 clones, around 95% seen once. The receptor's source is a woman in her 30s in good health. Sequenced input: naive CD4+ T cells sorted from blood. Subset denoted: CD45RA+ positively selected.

DNA for the CDR3: TGTGCCAGCAGCTTAGGGCCCTCGAACACTGAAGCTTTCTTT. Translated, it gives CASSLGPSNTEAFF. The V gene is TRBV11-2, the J gene TRBJ1-1; D unclear. Germline CDR1 is SGHAT and CDR2 is FQNNGV. The CDR3 loop spans 14 amino acids. The germline V and J ends were trimmed by 1 base and 1 base, with 7 bases remaining between them.